These T cell receptor beta chains were read from a single sample in a study of molecular identifiers for immune sequencing clone quantification. TCRdb reprocessed the PCR reads with MiXCR, giving one entry per CDR3 protein. The sample records approximately 670,000 distinct CDR3 sequences, about 20% being singletons. The source material was naive CD8+ T cells from blood, with Jurkat cell RNA spiked in. These receptors originate from a human donor in good health. Some libraries in this study had Jurkat cell RNA spiked in. The CDR3 runs from the conserved cysteine through the conserved F or W. The order of the fields is V gene, J gene, CDR3 protein.

V: TRBV6-5; J: TRBJ1-4; CDR3: CASALEEWEKLFF
V: TRBV6-5; J: TRBJ1-6; CDR3: CASSYRVTSPLHF
V: TRBV27; J: TRBJ2-3; CDR3: CASSLIPGLAFRTDTQYF
V: TRBV11-2; J: TRBJ2-3; CDR3: CASSLGSLAGEDLQYF
V: TRBV28; J: TRBJ2-3; CDR3: CASSFLFLGMGTDTQYF
V: TRBV7-2; J: TRBJ2-7; CDR3: CASSLGVLAGGSSPDEQYF
V: TRBV7-9; J: TRBJ1-2; CDR3: CASAGWAMGYTF
V: TRBV4-1; J: TRBJ1-3; CDR3: CASSPGRADSGNTMYF
V: TRBV12-3/TRBV12-4; J: TRBJ2-2; CDR3: CASSPQAPGGTGELFF
V: TRBV27; J: TRBJ2-6; CDR3: CASSLIDGANVLTF